This TCR beta chain was retrieved from a study of blood T cell repertoires in COVID-19. After removal of 7 bases from V and 3 bases from J, the junction contained 3 bases not matched to a gene. Germline CDR1 and CDR2: LNHDA and SQIVND (reference sequence). This CDR3 has 13 amino acids. In its sample, this clone was seen once. In the source study's methods: Amplifying reference gene primers gave estimates of nucleated cell counts. The data were produced by immunoSEQ multiplex PCR, yet TCRdb's version contains in-frame clones alone and is incomplete. V and J calls and clone size are those listed in that table; D and trimming were worked out from the DNA. The table includes around 480,000 clones, roughly 87% detected once.

The V call is TRBV19, the J call TRBJ1-5, with 7 bases matching TRBD1. The sequence came from a woman in her late teens or twenties who had recovered from COVID-19. What was sequenced was PBMCs or T cells enriched from blood (not recorded which). The CDR3 coding sequence is TGTGCCAGTACACAGGGGATCAATCAGCCCCAGCATTTT. Its translation is CASTQGINQPQHF.